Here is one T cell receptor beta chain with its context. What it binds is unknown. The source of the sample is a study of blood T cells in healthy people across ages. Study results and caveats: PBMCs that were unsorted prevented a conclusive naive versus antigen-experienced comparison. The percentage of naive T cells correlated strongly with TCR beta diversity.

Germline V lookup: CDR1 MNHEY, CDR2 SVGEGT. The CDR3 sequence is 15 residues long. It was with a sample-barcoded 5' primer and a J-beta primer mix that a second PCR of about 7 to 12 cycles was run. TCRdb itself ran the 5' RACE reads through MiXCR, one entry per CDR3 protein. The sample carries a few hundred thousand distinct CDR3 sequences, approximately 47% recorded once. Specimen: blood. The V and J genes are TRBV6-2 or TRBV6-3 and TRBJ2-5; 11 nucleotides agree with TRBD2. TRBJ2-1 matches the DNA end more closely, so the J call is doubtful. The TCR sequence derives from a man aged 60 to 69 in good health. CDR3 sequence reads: CASSLTSGRQETQFF. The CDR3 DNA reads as TGTGCCAGCAGCCTCACTAGCGGGAGACAAGAGACCCAGTTCTTC.